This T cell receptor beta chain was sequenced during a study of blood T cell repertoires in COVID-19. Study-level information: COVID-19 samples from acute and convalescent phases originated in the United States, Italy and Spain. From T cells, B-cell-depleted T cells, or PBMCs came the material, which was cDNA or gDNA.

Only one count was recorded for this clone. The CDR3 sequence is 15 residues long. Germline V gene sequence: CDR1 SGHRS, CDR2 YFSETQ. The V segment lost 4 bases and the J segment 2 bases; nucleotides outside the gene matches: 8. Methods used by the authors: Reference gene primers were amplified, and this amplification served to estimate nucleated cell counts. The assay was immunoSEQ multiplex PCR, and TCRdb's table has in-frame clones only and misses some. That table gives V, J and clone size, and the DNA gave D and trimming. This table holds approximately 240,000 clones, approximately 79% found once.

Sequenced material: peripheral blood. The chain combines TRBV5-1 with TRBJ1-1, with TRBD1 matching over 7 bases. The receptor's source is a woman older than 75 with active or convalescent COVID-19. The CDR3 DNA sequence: TGCGCCAGCAGCGCCGGACAGGTTTCAAACACTGAAGCTTTCTTT. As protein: CASSAGQVSNTEAFF.